This T cell receptor (beta chain) emerged from a study of post-analysis software for immune sequencing data. Study results and caveats: For normalized Chao1 diversity, multiple sclerosis patients scored significantly lower than controls did. Controls showed lower frequencies than patients for five or six TRBV segments, and TRBV5-6, TRBV5-1 and TRBV20-1 were among these.

Included in the TCR beta cDNA libraries were unique molecular identifiers. Researchers reported 400,000 to 550,000 cDNA molecules coming from roughly 1 to 10 million T cells. Via MiXCR, TCRdb re-called the PCR reads, giving one row per CDR3 protein. The sample consists of about 380,000 distinct CDR3 sequences, less than 35% of them appearing once. Worth noting for this clonotype: Its antigen remains unknown.

This CDR3 comprises 12 residues. Germline values: CDR1 SEHNR, CDR2 FQNEAQ (reference sequence). The TCR was taken from a girl under 18 with multiple sclerosis. Sequences were obtained from blood. The chain employs TRBV7-9 and TRBJ2-5; D gene unclear. The DNA end favors TRBJ2-7, so the J call may be wrong. CDR3 loop: CASSFPLGEQYF. DNA for the CDR3: TGTGCCAGCAGCTTCCCCCTGGGCGAGCAGTACTTC.